One and the same sample provided the 5 T cell receptor beta chains below, sequenced in a study of CD8 T cells in ankylosing spondylitis. A single record per CDR3 protein comes from TCRdb applying MiXCR to the 5' RACE reads. Here the sample spans around 770,000 distinct CDR3 sequences, approximately 12% being singletons. Study results and limitations: What appeared characteristic of ankylosing spondylitis blood was a TCR beta motif of about eight highly homologous variants.

No antigen has been assigned to these receptors. Sequences were obtained from blood, either unsorted or a sorted T cell fraction (not recorded which). Receptors originate from a male donor with ankylosing spondylitis.

The genes are TRBV6-2 or TRBV6-3 and TRBJ1-5, with TRBD1 matching over 7 bases. CDR3 length: 14 residues. The V gene end was trimmed by 5 bases and the J gene end by 6 bases; junction bases not matched to a gene: 7. CDR1 and CDR2 (germline): MNHEY, SVGEGT. CDR3 residues: CASSRDSRPQPQHF. The CDR3 DNA reads as TGTGCCAGCAGTAGGGACAGTCGTCCTCAGCCCCAGCATTTT.

This clonotype was observed at least ten times. The rearrangement joins TRBV5-1 to TRBJ1-1, with a weak D call TRBD1 (6 bases). From germline, CDR1 is SGHRS and CDR2 YFSETQ. This CDR3 has 16 amino acids. V dropped 0 bases and J dropped 5 bases, with 17 bases sitting between them. CDR3 residues: CASSLGDIDLRTEAFF. CDR3 coding DNA: TGCGCCAGCAGCTTGGGGGACATCGATCTGCGGACTGAAGCTTTCTTT.

This clonotype was observed at least ten times. This sequence joins TRBV20-1 and TRBJ1-5, with TRBD1 as a possible D gene (5 bases). CDR3 length: 14 residues. Germline-derived CDR1 and CDR2 are DFQATT and SNEGSKA (reference sequence). The V end lost 6 bases, the J end lost 6 bases, and 18 bases lay between the germline ends. CDR3 nucleotide sequence: TGCAGTGCCGGCCAGGGAGGGGCACTTCAGCCCCAGCATTTT. This gives the protein CSAGQGGALQPQHF.

The chain carries TRBV5-1 and TRBJ2-2, with TRBD1 matching over 10 bases. The CDR3 loop spans 16 amino acids. J gave up 3 bases and V 4 bases, and 6 bases lay outside the gene matches. Germline loops: CDR1 SGHRS, CDR2 YFSETQ. The CDR3 DNA follows: TGCGCCAGCAGCACCAGACAGGGGGCGGACACCGGGGAGCTGTTTTTT. Its translation: CASSTRQGADTGELFF.

The V and J genes are TRBV5-5 and TRBJ1-2, with TRBD1 matching 9 bases. Germline CDR1 and CDR2: SGHKS and YYEKEE (reference sequence). There are 14 residues in the CDR3. With 5 bases clipped from V and 8 bases from J, the junction kept 10 bases outside the gene matches. CDR3 protein: CASSLQGAGTGYTF. The CDR3 nucleotides are TGTGCCAGCAGTCTACAGGGGGCGGGTACGGGCTACACCTTC.